This T cell receptor beta chain emerged from a study of OX40 agonist ivuxolimab in advanced cancers. Overall study context: Patients took ivuxolimab, an agonistic anti-OX40 (CD134) antibody. Eligibility rules accepted prior anti-PD-1, anti-PD-L1 or anti-CTLA-4 therapy, and over 35% had some.

Sequenced by immunoSEQ multiplex PCR; TCRdb stores in-frame clones only, minus some. This table has 35,000 to 50,000 clones, approximately 84% appearing once. The CDR3 consists of 14 residues. Germline-derived CDR1 and CDR2 are SGDLS and YYNGEE. V lost 3 bases to trimming and J lost 0 bases, with 6 bases between them. Drawing of blood for sampling happened at baseline, at cycle 4 day 1, and at cycle 7 day 1. This receptor was identified in an adult with an advanced solid tumor such as melanoma, head and neck, liver or kidney cancer. The sequenced sample was CD4+ or CD8+ T cells sorted from blood, obtained in a trial of the OX40 agonist ivuxolimab. The chain couples TRBV9 to TRBJ1-4, with D hard to call. CDR3 in amino acids: CASSATATNEKLFF. The CDR3 nucleotides are TGTGCCAGCAGCGCGACGGCAACTAATGAAAAACTGTTTTTT.